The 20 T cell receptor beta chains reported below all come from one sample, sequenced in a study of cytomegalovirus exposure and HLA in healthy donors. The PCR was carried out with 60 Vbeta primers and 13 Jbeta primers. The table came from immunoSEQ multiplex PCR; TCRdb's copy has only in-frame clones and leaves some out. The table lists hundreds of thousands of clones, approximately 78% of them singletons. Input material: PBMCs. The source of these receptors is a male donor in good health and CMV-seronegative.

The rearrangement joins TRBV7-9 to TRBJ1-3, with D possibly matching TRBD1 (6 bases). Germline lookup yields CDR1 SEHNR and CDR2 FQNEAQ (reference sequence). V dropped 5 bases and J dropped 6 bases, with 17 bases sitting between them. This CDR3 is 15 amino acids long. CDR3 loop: CASSPQTGRLNTIYF. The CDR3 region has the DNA TGTGCCAGCAGCCCCCAGACAGGTCGGCTAAACACCATATATTTT.

Here the CDR3 DNA reads TGTGCCAGCAGCGTCTCTAGCGGGAGGGCCGGAGAGACCCAGTACTTC. Amino acid sequence: CASSVSSGRAGETQYF. This rearrangement joins TRBV9 to TRBJ2-5; TRBD2 matches 12 bases. Looked up from germline, CDR1 is SGDLS and CDR2 is YYNGEE. The CDR3 runs to 16 residues. V trimming: 2 bases; J trimming: 4 bases; junction bases outside the gene matches: 6.

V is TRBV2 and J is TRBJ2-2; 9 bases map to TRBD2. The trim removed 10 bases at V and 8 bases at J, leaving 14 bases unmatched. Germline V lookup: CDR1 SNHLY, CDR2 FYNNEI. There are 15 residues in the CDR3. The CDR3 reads CATSGGSGRPGELFF. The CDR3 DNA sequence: TGTGCCACCTCAGGTGGTAGCGGGAGACCAGGGGAGCTGTTTTTT. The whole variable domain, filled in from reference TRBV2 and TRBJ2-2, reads EPEVTQTPSHQVTQMGQEVILRCVPISNHLYFYWYRQILGQKVEFLVSFYNNEISEKSEIFDDQFSVERPDGSNFTLKIRSTKLEDSAMYFCATSGGSGRPGELFFGEGSRLTVL.

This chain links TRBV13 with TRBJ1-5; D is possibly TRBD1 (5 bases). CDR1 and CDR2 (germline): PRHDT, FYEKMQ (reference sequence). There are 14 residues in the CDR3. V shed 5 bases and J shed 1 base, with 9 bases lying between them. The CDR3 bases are TGTGCCAGCAGCCGTGCAGGGAGCAATCAGCCCCAGCATTTT. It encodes CASSRAGSNQPQHF.

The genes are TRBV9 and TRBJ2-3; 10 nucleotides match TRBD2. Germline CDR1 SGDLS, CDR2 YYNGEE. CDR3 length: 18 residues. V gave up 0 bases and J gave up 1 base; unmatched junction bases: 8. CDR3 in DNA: TGTGCCAGCAGCGTAGGCCTCCCCGGGACTAGCGGCACAGATACGCAGTATTTT. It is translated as CASSVGLPGTSGTDTQYF.

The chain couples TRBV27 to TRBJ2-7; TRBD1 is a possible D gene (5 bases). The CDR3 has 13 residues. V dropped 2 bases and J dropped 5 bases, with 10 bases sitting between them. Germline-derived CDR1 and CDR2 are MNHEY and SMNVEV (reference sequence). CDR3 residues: CASSLSQGNEQYF. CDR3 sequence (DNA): TGTGCCAGCAGTTTAAGTCAGGGTAACGAGCAGTACTTC.

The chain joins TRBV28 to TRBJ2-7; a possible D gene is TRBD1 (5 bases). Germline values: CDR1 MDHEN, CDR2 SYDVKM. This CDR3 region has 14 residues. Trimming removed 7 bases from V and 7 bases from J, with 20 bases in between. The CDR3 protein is CASTSLVGAGEQYF. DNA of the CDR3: TGTGCCAGCACTTCTTTGGTAGGGGCCGGGGAGCAGTACTTC.

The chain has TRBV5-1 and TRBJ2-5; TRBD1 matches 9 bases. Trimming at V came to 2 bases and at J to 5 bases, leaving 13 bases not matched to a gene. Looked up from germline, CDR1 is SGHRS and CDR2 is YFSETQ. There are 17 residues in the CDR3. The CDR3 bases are TGCGCCAGCAGCTTCGGGACAGGGAGGTACGCCCGGGAGACCCAGTACTTC. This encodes CASSFGTGRYARETQYF.

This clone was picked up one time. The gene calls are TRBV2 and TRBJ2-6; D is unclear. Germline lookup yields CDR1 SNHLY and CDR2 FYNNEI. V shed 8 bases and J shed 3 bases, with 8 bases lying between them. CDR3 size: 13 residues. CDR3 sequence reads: CASSSLGANVLTF. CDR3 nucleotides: TGTGCCAGCTCCTCACTTGGGGCCAACGTCCTGACTTTC.

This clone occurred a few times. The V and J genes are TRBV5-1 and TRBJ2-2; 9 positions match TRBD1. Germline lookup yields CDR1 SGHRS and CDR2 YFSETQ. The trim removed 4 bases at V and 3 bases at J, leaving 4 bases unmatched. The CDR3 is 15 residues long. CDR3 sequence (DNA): TGCGCCAGCAGCAAGACAGGGGGGGACACCGGGGAGCTGTTTTTT. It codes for CASSKTGGDTGELFF.

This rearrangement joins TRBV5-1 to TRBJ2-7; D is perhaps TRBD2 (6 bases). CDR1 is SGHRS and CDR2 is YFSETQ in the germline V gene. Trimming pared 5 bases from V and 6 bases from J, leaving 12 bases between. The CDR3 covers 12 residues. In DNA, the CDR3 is TGCGCCAGCAGGAGCGGGCCCTCCGAGCAGTACTTC. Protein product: CASRSGPSEQYF.

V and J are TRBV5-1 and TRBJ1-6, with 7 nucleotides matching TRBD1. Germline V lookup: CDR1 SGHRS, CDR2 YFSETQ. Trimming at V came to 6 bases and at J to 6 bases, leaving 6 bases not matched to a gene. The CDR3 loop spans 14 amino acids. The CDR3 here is CASISDRANSPLHF. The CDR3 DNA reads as TGCGCCAGCATCTCCGACAGGGCTAATTCACCCCTCCACTTT.

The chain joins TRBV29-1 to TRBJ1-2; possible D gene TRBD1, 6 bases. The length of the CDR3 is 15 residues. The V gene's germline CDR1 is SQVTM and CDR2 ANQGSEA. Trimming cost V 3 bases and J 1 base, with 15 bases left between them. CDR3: CSVESTGMGNYGYTF. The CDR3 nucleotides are TGCAGCGTTGAGTCCACAGGGATGGGTAACTATGGCTACACCTTC. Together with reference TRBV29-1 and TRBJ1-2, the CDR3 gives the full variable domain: SAVISQKPSRDICQRGTSLTIQCQVDSQVTMMFWYRQQPGQSLTLIATANQGSEATYESGFVIDKFPISRPNLTFSTLTVSNMSPEDSSIYLCSVESTGMGNYGYTFGSGTRLTVV.

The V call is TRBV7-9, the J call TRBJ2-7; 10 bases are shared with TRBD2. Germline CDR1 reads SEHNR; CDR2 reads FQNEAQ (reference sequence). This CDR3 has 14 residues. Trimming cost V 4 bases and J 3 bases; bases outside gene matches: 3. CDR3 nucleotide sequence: TGTGCCAGCAGCTCGAGGACTAGCGGCTACGAGCAGTACTTC. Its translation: CASSSRTSGYEQYF.

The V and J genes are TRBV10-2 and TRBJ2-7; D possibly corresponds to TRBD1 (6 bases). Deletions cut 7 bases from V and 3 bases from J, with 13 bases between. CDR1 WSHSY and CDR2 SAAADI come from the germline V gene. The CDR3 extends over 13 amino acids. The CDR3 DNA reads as TGCGCCAGCACCGACAGGTGGTTCTACGAGCAGTACTTC. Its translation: CASTDRWFYEQYF.

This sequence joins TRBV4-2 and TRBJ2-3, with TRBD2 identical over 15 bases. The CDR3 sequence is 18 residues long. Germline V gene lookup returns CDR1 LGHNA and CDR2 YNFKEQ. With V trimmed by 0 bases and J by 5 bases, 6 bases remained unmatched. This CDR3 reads CASSQEPGTSGRRDTQYF. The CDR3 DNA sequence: TGTGCCAGCAGCCAAGAACCCGGGACTAGCGGGAGGAGAGATACGCAGTATTTT.

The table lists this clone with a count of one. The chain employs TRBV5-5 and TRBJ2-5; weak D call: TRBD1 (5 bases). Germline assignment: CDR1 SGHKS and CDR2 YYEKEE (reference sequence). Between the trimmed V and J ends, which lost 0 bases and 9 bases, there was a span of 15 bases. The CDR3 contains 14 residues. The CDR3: CASSLEAGLGAQYF. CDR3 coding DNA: TGTGCCAGCAGCTTGGAGGCAGGGCTTGGGGCCCAGTACTTC.

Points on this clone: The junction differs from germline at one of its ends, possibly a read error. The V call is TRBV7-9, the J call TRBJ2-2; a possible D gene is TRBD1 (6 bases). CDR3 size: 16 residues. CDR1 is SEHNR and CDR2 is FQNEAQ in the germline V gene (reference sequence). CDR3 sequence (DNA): TGTTCCAGCAGAAAACAGGGTTGGGGTTTGCCCGGGGAGCTGTTTTTT. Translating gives CSSRKQGWGLPGELFF. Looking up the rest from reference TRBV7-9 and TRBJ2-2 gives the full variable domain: DTGVSQNPRHKITKRGQNVTFRCDPISEHNRLYWYRQTLGQGPEFLTYFQNEAQLEKSRLLSDRFSAERPKGSFSTLEIQRTEQGDSAMYLCSSRKQGWGLPGELFFGEGSRLTVL.

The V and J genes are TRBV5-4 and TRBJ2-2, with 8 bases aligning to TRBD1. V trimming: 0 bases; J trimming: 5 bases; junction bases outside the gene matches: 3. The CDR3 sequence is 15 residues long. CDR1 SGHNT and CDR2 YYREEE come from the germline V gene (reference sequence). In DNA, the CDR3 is TGTGCCAGCAGCTTGGGGACAGGGATAACCGGGGAGCTGTTTTTT. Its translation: CASSLGTGITGELFF. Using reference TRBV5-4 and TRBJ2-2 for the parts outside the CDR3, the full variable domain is ETGVTQSPTHLIKTRGQQVTLRCSSQSGHNTVSWYQQALGQGPQFIFQYYREEENGRGNFPPRFSGLQFPNYSSELNVNALELDDSALYLCASSLGTGITGELFFGEGSRLTVL.

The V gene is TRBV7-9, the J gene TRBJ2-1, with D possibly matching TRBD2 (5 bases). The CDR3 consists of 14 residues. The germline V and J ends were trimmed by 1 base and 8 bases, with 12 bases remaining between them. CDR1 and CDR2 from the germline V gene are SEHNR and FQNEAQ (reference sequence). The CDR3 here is CASSLVVSSYEQFF. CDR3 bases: TGTGCCAGCAGCTTAGTTGTGTCTAGCTATGAGCAGTTCTTC.